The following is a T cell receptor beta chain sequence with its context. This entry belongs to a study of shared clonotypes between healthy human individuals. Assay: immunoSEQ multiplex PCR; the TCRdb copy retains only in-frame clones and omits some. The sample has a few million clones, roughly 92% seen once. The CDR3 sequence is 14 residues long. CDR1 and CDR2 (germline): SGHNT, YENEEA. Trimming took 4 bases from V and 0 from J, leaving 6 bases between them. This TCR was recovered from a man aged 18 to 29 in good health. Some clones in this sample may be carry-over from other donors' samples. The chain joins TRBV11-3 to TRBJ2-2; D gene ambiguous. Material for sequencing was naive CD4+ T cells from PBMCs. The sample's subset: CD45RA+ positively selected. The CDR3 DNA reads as TGTGCCAGCAGCTCGCGGTCGAACACCGGGGAGCTGTTTTTT. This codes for CASSSRSNTGELFF.